Reported below is one TCR beta chain. The antigen is unknown. This sample is drawn from a study of CD4 T cells in relation to SARS-CoV-2 and coronaviruses. Study-wide results and caveats: Memory recall responses, not primary responses primed in culture, are what the assay detects. Compared with monoreactive clones, crossreactive clones showed significantly weaker SARS-CoV-2 expansion. The cross-reactivity analysis covered only spike protein, not other viral proteins.

The unexposed donors gave CD4+ T cells in about 2010-2019, prior to COVID-19. Naive and memory CD4+ T cells came from enriched cryopreserved PBMCs. TCRdb keeps only in-frame clones here, not all; method: immunoSEQ multiplex PCR. This sample has approximately 70,000 clones, with just over 90% found just once. Between the trimmed V and J ends, which lost 7 bases and 1 base, there was a span of 15 bases. The CDR3 is 15 residues long. CDR1 is LGHDT, CDR2 YNNKEL, per germline (reference sequence). This TCR was sampled from a human donor in good health. Sequenced sample: naive CD4+ T cells from PBMCs. Subset given: naive CD4+ T cells isolated by negative enrichment. This chain links TRBV3-1 (or the pseudogene TRBV3-2) with TRBJ2-3; no reliable D call. This CDR3 reads CASTSLRSGTDTQYF. The CDR3 coding sequence is TGTGCCAGCACCTCACTTCGGAGCGGCACAGATACGCAGTATTTT.